These T cell receptor beta chains were read from a single sample in a study of blood T cell repertoires in COVID-19. TCRdb's table, derived via immunoSEQ multiplex PCR, lists solely in-frame clones and lacks some. Of 250,000 to 300,000 clones listed, 84% were seen once; the top ten hold 3.5% to 5%. The sequenced sample was peripheral blood. These receptors were obtained from a man aged 60 to 75 with acute or convalescent COVID-19. CDR3s include the opening cysteine and the closing phenylalanine or tryptophan. The order of the fields is V gene, J gene, clone size, D gene, CDR3 protein, CDR3 DNA. D genes are given only for firm matches. Only some rows state a clone size, as once, few, many or a class for expanded clones.

v_call: TRBV12-5
j_call: TRBJ2-1
clone_size: .
d_call: .
cdr3_aa: CASGLVPPGTEQFF
cdr3_nt: TGTGCTAGTGGTTTGGTACCCCCGGGGACAGAGCAGTTCTTC

v_call: TRBV5-5
j_call: TRBJ1-1
clone_size: .
d_call: .
cdr3_aa: CASSRTRDTEAFF
cdr3_nt: TGTGCCAGCAGCCGGACAAGGGACACTGAAGCTTTCTTT

v_call: TRBV5-1
j_call: TRBJ1-2
clone_size: .
d_call: TRBD1
cdr3_aa: CASSSGTGFYGYTF
cdr3_nt: TGCGCCAGCAGCTCCGGGACAGGGTTCTATGGCTACACCTTC

v_call: TRBV20-1
j_call: TRBJ2-1
clone_size: .
d_call: .
cdr3_aa: CSASYPGLARKVEQFF
cdr3_nt: TGCAGTGCTAGTTACCCTGGACTGGCCCGGAAGGTGGAGCAGTTCTTC

v_call: TRBV7-9
j_call: TRBJ1-4
clone_size: .
d_call: TRBD1
cdr3_aa: CASSLGQPATNEKLFF
cdr3_nt: TGTGCCAGCAGCTTGGGACAGCCTGCAACTAATGAAAAACTGTTTTTT

v_call: TRBV9
j_call: TRBJ2-7
clone_size: .
d_call: .
cdr3_aa: CASSVEGDVYEQYF
cdr3_nt: TGTGCCAGCAGCGTAGAGGGGGATGTCTACGAGCAGTACTTC

v_call: TRBV20-1
j_call: TRBJ2-3
clone_size: .
d_call: TRBD2
cdr3_aa: CSASATSGTAYTDTQYF
cdr3_nt: TGCAGTGCTAGTGCCACTAGCGGGACAGCATACACAGATACGCAGTATTTT

v_call: TRBV2
j_call: TRBJ1-4
clone_size: .
d_call: .
cdr3_aa: CASRQGTLDSEKLFF
cdr3_nt: TGTGCCAGCAGGCAAGGGACTCTCGACTCGGAAAAACTGTTTTTT

v_call: TRBV20-1
j_call: TRBJ2-1
clone_size: .
d_call: .
cdr3_aa: CSASLRGPGNEQFF
cdr3_nt: TGCAGTGCTAGTTTGCGGGGGCCTGGCAATGAGCAGTTCTTC

v_call: TRBV5-4
j_call: TRBJ2-7
clone_size: .
d_call: .
cdr3_aa: CASSLEGTGRGQYF
cdr3_nt: TGTGCCAGCAGCTTGGAAGGGACCGGCAGGGGACAGTACTTC

v_call: TRBV12-3/TRBV12-4
j_call: TRBJ1-2
clone_size: .
d_call: TRBD1
cdr3_aa: CASSPTGANGYTF
cdr3_nt: TGTGCCAGCAGCCCCACAGGGGCCAATGGCTACACCTTC

v_call: TRBV7-6
j_call: TRBJ2-1
clone_size: .
d_call: .
cdr3_aa: CASSLASAGRGNEQFF
cdr3_nt: TGTGCCAGCAGCTTAGCGTCGGCGGGCCGAGGTAATGAGCAGTTCTTC

v_call: TRBV7-2
j_call: TRBJ2-7
clone_size: .
d_call: TRBD2
cdr3_aa: CASSSQLAGGGYEQYF
cdr3_nt: TGTGCCAGCAGCTCTCAACTAGCGGGAGGGGGCTACGAGCAGTACTTC

v_call: TRBV5-1
j_call: TRBJ2-2
clone_size: .
d_call: .
cdr3_aa: CASSLPGPGTGELFF
cdr3_nt: TGCGCCAGCAGCTTGCCAGGGCCGGGTACCGGGGAGCTGTTTTTT

v_call: TRBV5-1
j_call: TRBJ1-6
clone_size: .
d_call: TRBD1
cdr3_aa: CASSLGDRGREPLHF
cdr3_nt: TGCGCCAGCAGCTTGGGGGACAGGGGAAGAGAACCCCTCCACTTT

v_call: TRBV6-5
j_call: TRBJ2-7
clone_size: once
d_call: TRBD1
cdr3_aa: CASKTGPGEQYF
cdr3_nt: TGTGCCAGCAAGACAGGGCCGGGGGAGCAGTACTTC

v_call: TRBV10-3
j_call: TRBJ1-1
clone_size: .
d_call: TRBD1
cdr3_aa: CAIPSEGADTEAFF
cdr3_nt: TGTGCCATCCCTAGTGAGGGGGCCGACACTGAAGCTTTCTTT

v_call: TRBV28
j_call: TRBJ2-7
clone_size: .
d_call: TRBD2
cdr3_aa: CASSLVGGPREQYF
cdr3_nt: TGTGCCAGCAGTTTAGTGGGAGGGCCGCGAGAGCAGTACTTC

v_call: TRBV6-5
j_call: TRBJ1-6
clone_size: .
d_call: .
cdr3_aa: CAAALEGSNSPLHF
cdr3_nt: TGTGCCGCGGCTTTGGAAGGATCTAATTCACCCCTCCACTTT

v_call: TRBV3-1/TRBV3-2
j_call: TRBJ2-6
clone_size: .
d_call: .
cdr3_aa: CASSQGGTGANVLTF
cdr3_nt: TGTGCCAGCAGCCAAGGGGGCACTGGGGCCAACGTCCTGACTTTC

v_call: TRBV13
j_call: TRBJ2-7
clone_size: .
d_call: TRBD1
cdr3_aa: CASSIRDRGFGYEQYF
cdr3_nt: TGTGCCAGCAGCATCCGGGACAGGGGTTTTGGGTACGAGCAGTACTTC

v_call: TRBV5-4
j_call: TRBJ2-3
clone_size: .
d_call: TRBD2
cdr3_aa: CASSFPGLAGGLTDTQYF
cdr3_nt: TGTGCCAGCAGCTTTCCGGGACTAGCGGGAGGTCTCACAGATACGCAGTATTTT

v_call: TRBV12-3/TRBV12-4
j_call: TRBJ1-2
clone_size: .
d_call: .
cdr3_aa: CASSLRSNYGYTF
cdr3_nt: TGTGCCAGCAGTTTGAGGAGCAACTATGGCTACACCTTC

v_call: TRBV18
j_call: TRBJ2-3
clone_size: .
d_call: .
cdr3_aa: CASSPSAGEDTQYF
cdr3_nt: TGTGCCAGCTCGCCGTCGGCAGGGGAGGATACGCAGTATTTT

v_call: TRBV7-9
j_call: TRBJ2-2
clone_size: .
d_call: .
cdr3_aa: CASIPTVNTGELFF
cdr3_nt: TGTGCCAGCATCCCGACAGTTAACACCGGGGAGCTGTTTTTT

v_call: TRBV4-3
j_call: TRBJ2-6
clone_size: .
d_call: .
cdr3_aa: CASSQVAGLDFSGANVLTF
cdr3_nt: TGCGCCAGCAGCCAAGTTGCTGGGCTGGATTTCTCTGGGGCCAACGTCCTGACTTTC

v_call: TRBV7-3
j_call: TRBJ2-3
clone_size: .
d_call: .
cdr3_aa: CASSLREADTQYF
cdr3_nt: TGTGCCAGCAGCTTAAGAGAGGCAGATACGCAGTATTTT

v_call: TRBV28
j_call: TRBJ2-7
clone_size: .
d_call: TRBD2
cdr3_aa: CASSLYLAGDYEQYF
cdr3_nt: TGTGCCAGCAGTTTATATTTAGCGGGGGACTACGAGCAGTACTTC

v_call: TRBV29-1
j_call: TRBJ2-3
clone_size: .
d_call: .
cdr3_aa: CSVEDLQGQATDTQYF
cdr3_nt: TGCAGCGTTGAAGATCTACAGGGACAAGCCACAGATACGCAGTATTTT

v_call: TRBV10-3
j_call: TRBJ2-1
clone_size: .
d_call: .
cdr3_aa: CAIQKLQGGVGNEQFF
cdr3_nt: TGTGCCATCCAAAAGCTCCAGGGCGGGGTTGGCAATGAGCAGTTCTTC

v_call: TRBV29-1
j_call: TRBJ2-2
clone_size: .
d_call: TRBD2
cdr3_aa: CSVGGLARTGELFF
cdr3_nt: TGCAGCGTTGGGGGACTAGCGCGCACCGGGGAGCTGTTTTTT

v_call: TRBV6-2/TRBV6-3
j_call: TRBJ1-3
clone_size: .
d_call: .
cdr3_aa: CASSWSGPYGNTIYF
cdr3_nt: TGTGCCAGCAGTTGGAGCGGGCCGTACGGGAACACCATATATTTT

v_call: TRBV7-9
j_call: TRBJ2-7
clone_size: .
d_call: TRBD2
cdr3_aa: CASSLSSGGKVEQYF
cdr3_nt: TGTGCCAGCAGCCTCTCTAGCGGGGGGAAAGTCGAGCAGTACTTC